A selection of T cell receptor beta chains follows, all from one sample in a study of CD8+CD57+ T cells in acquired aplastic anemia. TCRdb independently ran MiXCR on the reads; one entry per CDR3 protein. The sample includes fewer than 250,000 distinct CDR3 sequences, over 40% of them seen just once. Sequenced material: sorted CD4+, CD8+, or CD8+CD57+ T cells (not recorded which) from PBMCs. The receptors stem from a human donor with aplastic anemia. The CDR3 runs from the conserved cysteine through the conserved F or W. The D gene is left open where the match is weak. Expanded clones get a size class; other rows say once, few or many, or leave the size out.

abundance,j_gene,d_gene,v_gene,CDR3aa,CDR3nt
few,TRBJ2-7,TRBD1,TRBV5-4,CASSGGTGRSYEQYF,TGTGCCAGCAGCGGGGGGACAGGGCGCTCCTACGAGCAGTACTTC
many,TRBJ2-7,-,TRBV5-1,CASTGEGQYEQYF,TGCGCCAGCACCGGGGAGGGACAGTACGAGCAGTACTTC
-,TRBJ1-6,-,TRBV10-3,CAISDNWESPLHF,TGTGCCATCAGTGATAATTGGGAGTCACCCCTCCACTTT
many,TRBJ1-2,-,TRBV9,CASSVSGGQGYTF,TGTGCCAGCAGCGTATCGGGGGGGCAGGGCTACACCTTC
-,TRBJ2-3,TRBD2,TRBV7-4,CASSPDGLAPRNTQYF,TGTGCCAGCAGCCCCGATGGACTAGCCCCTCGGAATACGCAGTATTTT
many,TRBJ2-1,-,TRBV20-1,CSAATPGQRGYNEQFF,TGCAGTGCCGCAACTCCGGGACAGCGGGGTTACAATGAGCAGTTCTTC
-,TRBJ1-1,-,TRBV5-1,CASSFGRVDTWKPNTEAFF,TGCGCCAGCAGCTTTGGAAGGGTAGACACCTGGAAGCCGAACACTGAAGCTTTCTTT
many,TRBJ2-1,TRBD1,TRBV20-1,CSASFTGDNEQFF,TGCAGTGCGTCCTTCACAGGGGACAATGAGCAGTTCTTC
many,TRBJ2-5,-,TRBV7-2,CASSLPGHQETQYF,TGTGCCAGCAGCTTGCCGGGACACCAAGAGACCCAGTACTTC
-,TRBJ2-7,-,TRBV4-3,CASSQGIKGASEQYF,TGCGCCAGCAGCCAAGGCATCAAGGGCGCATCCGAGCAGTACTTC